There are many counts of the clone carrying this TCR beta chain. Its antigen remains unidentified. Ligated cDNA underwent four rounds of PCR with nested alpha and beta constant region primers and SP2. Reverse transcription of blood and skin TCR RNA was primed at alpha and beta constant regions. TCRdb reanalysed the 5' RACE reads using MiXCR and keeps one entry per CDR3 protein. Seen here are tens of thousands of distinct CDR3 sequences, roughly 7% observed once, and the top ten hold 8.5% to 10%. These data come from a study of naive and memory T cell subsets. Study outcomes and limitations: This RNA-based method may be sensitive to activation-related transcript changes.

The library had UMIs added by 3' ligation of an oligonucleotide to TCR cDNA. Whole-blood samples were roughly 2.3 ml of peripheral blood from healthy adult volunteers. This clonotype was sampled from a male donor in good health.

CDR3 residues: CSVVPGTGGNEQFF. The CDR3 DNA sequence: TGCAGCGTTGTCCCCGGGACAGGGGGCAATGAGCAGTTCTTC. The V and J genes are TRBV29-1 and TRBJ2-1; 11 positions agree with TRBD1. The V gene's germline CDR1 is SQVTM and CDR2 ANQGSEA. The CDR3 sequence is 14 residues long. J gave up 6 bases and V 4 bases, and 5 bases lay outside the gene matches.